The next 31 T cell receptor beta chains were all read from a single sample in a study of breast tumors, draining lymph nodes, adjacent tissues (dated by TCRdb to 2016 to 2017). The library was generated by multiplex PCR. The sequencer listed for this sample is Illumina HiSeq 2000. The public reads were quality trimmed at Q25 with fastp and then assembled into clones with MiXCR by TCRdb, keeping productive beta chains. Rows with a matching CDR3 protein are joined into one entry that keeps the most common DNA and genes. This sample comprises fewer than 200,000 distinct CDR3 sequences, roughly 30% of them detected only once. Roughly 4.5% of the sample rests with the top ten. The axillary draining lymph nodes of breast cancer patients were the source of the lymph node samples. What was sequenced was axillary lymph node tissue. The source is a female donor with breast cancer. Some clones in this sample may be carry-over from other donors' samples.

This clonotype was recorded at least ten times. DNA of the CDR3: TGTGCCACCAGTGATATGTCTAGCGGGGTGGGAGAGACCCAGTACTTC. Amino acids: CATSDMSSGVGETQYF. The V gene is TRBV24-1, the J gene TRBJ2-5; TRBD2 matches 9 bases. V was pared by 3 bases and J by 4 bases, with 8 bases of the junction left unmatched. Germline loops: CDR1 KGHDR, CDR2 SFDVKD. The length of the CDR3 is 16 residues.

This clonotype was seen many times. V and J are TRBV5-1 and TRBJ2-2; D gene uncertain. Germline CDR1 and CDR2: SGHRS and YFSETQ. The CDR3 length is 14 residues. V gave up 1 base and J gave up 2 bases, with 6 bases separating them. The CDR3 is CASSLYPNTGELFF. The CDR3, as DNA: TGCGCCAGCAGCTTGTACCCAAACACCGGGGAGCTGTTTTTT.

The V call is TRBV20-1, the J call TRBJ1-1; D not certain. V was cut by 4 bases and J by 0 bases, with 6 bases left in between. This CDR3 has 12 amino acids. Germline-derived CDR1 and CDR2 are DFQATT and SNEGSKA (reference sequence). CDR3 loop: CSANLMNTEAFF. CDR3 nucleotide sequence: TGCAGTGCTAACCTTATGAACACTGAAGCTTTCTTT.

Ten or more counts support this clonotype. The chain couples TRBV6-6 to TRBJ2-7; D remains ambiguous. The CDR3 spans 15 residues. V was trimmed by 0 bases and J by 4 bases, leaving 13 bases between them. The germline V gene has CDR1 MNHNY and CDR2 SVGAGI (reference sequence). CDR3: CASSYSLGARYEQYF. CDR3 nucleotides: TGTGCCAGCAGTTACTCCCTAGGTGCGAGGTACGAGCAGTACTTC.

V is TRBV2 and J is TRBJ1-1; 8 bases fit TRBD1. The germline V gene encodes CDR1 SNHLY and CDR2 FYNNEI. Losses at the gene ends were 3 bases for V and 5 bases for J; bases not matched to a gene: 8. The CDR3 is made up of 15 amino acids. CDR3 DNA: TGTGCCAGCAGTGATCCCCAGGGGGCGCGGACTGAAGCTTTCTTT. This sequence encodes CASSDPQGARTEAFF.

In this sample, this clonotype turned up many times. V and J are TRBV20-1 and TRBJ2-3; TRBD2 matches at 9 bases. The J segment lost 2 bases and the V segment lost 1 base, leaving 19 bases of the junction unmatched. The germline CDR1 and CDR2 sequences are DFQATT and SNEGSKA (reference sequence). The CDR3 sequence is 20 residues long. CDR3 sequence: CSARGYAGTSKPPFTDTQYF. CDR3 nucleotide sequence: TGCAGTGCTAGAGGGTATGCCGGGACTAGCAAACCCCCCTTCACAGATACGCAGTATTTT.

The table lists this clonotype with many counts. This rearrangement joins TRBV29-1 to TRBJ2-1, with 10 bases matching TRBD1. The CDR3 runs to 16 residues. Per the germline V gene, CDR1 is SQVTM and CDR2 is ANQGSEA. V shed 3 bases and J 7 bases; nucleotides not matched to a gene: 12. This chain's CDR3 is CSVENGPGQGINEQFF. The CDR3 nucleotides are TGCAGCGTTGAGAACGGACCGGGACAGGGGATAAATGAGCAGTTCTTC.

The gene calls are TRBV5-1 and TRBJ2-5, with 7 bases fitting TRBD2. The CDR3 length is 17 residues. V lost 3 bases to trimming and J lost 5 bases; unmatched junction nucleotides: 16. From germline, CDR1 is SGHRS and CDR2 YFSETQ. CDR3 loop: CASSSLNTGRAEETQYF. The CDR3 DNA is TGCGCCAGCAGCTCTCTGAATACTGGGAGGGCCGAGGAGACCCAGTACTTC.

With respect to this clonotype: Mismatch with germline at one junction end may stem from a read error. V gene TRBV7-7 combines with J gene TRBJ1-4, with 9 positions matching TRBD1. Germline V gene lookup returns CDR1 SSHAT and CDR2 FNYEAQ (reference sequence). The CDR3 spans 15 residues. The CDR3 sequence: CASSPGQGCDQKLFF. CDR3 nucleotides: TGTGCTAGCAGCCCGGGACAGGGTTGTGATCAAAAACTGTTTTTT.

This clonotype is a singleton in its sample. The CDR3 region has the DNA TGTGCCAGCAGGACGGTGGCAGGGGTGAATGGCTACACCTTC. This translates into CASRTVAGVNGYTF. This chain connects TRBV6-5 to TRBJ1-2; weak D call: TRBD1 (6 bases). This CDR3 region has 14 residues. V lost 6 bases and J 6 bases, leaving 17 bases between the germline ends. Germline values: CDR1 MNHEY, CDR2 SVGAGI.

This clonotype has just one count. Being one base from a much bigger clone, this may be a read error. The V and J genes are TRBV7-2 and TRBJ2-3; 10 nucleotides match TRBD2. Per the germline V gene, CDR1 is SGHTA and CDR2 is FQGNSA. CDR3 length: 17 residues. CDR3 sequence reads: CASSWETSGVTTDPQYF. The CDR3 coding sequence is TGTGCCAGCAGTTGGGAAACTAGCGGGGTAACGACAGATCCGCAGTATTTT.

The chain couples TRBV7-6 to TRBJ1-6; no clear D gene. The V gene lost 1 base and the J gene lost 6 bases, with 16 bases spanning the gap. There are 17 residues in the CDR3. From germline, CDR1 is SGHVS and CDR2 FNYEAQ. DNA for the CDR3: TGTGCCAGCAGCTTAGGGGAAGCGGGAGGCGGTAATTCACCCCTCCACTTT. Residues: CASSLGEAGGGNSPLHF.

V gene TRBV2 combines with J gene TRBJ2-3, with 10 nucleotides matching TRBD2. The CDR3 is made up of 14 amino acids. From germline, CDR1 is SNHLY and CDR2 FYNNEI. J was trimmed by 5 bases and V by 5 bases; bases with no gene match: 4. CDR3: CASSNSGGVDTQYF. Written as DNA, the CDR3 is TGTGCCAGCAGTAACAGCGGGGGGGTAGATACGCAGTATTTT.

This clonotype was observed many times. The rearrangement links TRBV11-3 to TRBJ2-2; weak D call: TRBD2 (6 bases). The CDR3 contains 15 residues. Germline CDR1 and CDR2: SGHNT and YENEEA. V lost 2 bases to trimming and J lost 5 bases, with 12 bases between them. CDR3 loop: CASSLTRRETGELFF. CDR3 DNA: TGTGCCAGCAGCTTAACGCGACGGGAGACCGGGGAGCTGTTTTTT.

This clonotype was recorded a few times. A read error is possible here, since a much larger clone lies one base away. This chain connects TRBV9 to TRBJ2-7, with 9 bases identical to TRBD2. There are 14 residues in the CDR3. Germline assignment: CDR1 SGDLS and CDR2 YYNGEE. The CDR3 DNA is TGTGCCAGCAGCGCGCGGGAGGGCCGGAGCGAGCAGTCCTTC. Translating gives CASSAREGRSEQSF.

Concerning this clonotype itself: The junction differs from germline at one of its ends, possibly a read error. The V gene is TRBV7-9, the J gene TRBJ1-1; 9 nucleotides line up with TRBD1. Germline CDR1 and CDR2: SEHNR and FQNEAQ (reference sequence). The CDR3 covers 15 residues. In DNA form, the CDR3 reads TGTGCCAGCAGCTCCCGGACAGGGGTAAGCACTGAAGCTCTCTTT. This encodes CASSSRTGVSTEALF. The full variable domain, with the rest looked up from reference TRBV7-9 and TRBJ1-1, is DTGVSQNPRHKITKRGQNVTFRCDPISEHNRLYWYRQTLGQGPEFLTYFQNEAQLEKSRLLSDRFSAERPKGSFSTLEIQRTEQGDSAMYLCASSSRTGVSTEALFGQGTRLTVV.

This clonotype was seen many times. The chain joins TRBV7-8 to TRBJ2-5; no clear D. The germline V gene has CDR1 SGHVS and CDR2 FQNEAQ. CDR3 length: 13 amino acids. V was shortened by 3 bases and J by 5 bases, with 10 bases between the two germline ends. CDR3 nucleotide sequence: TGTGCCAGCAGCTTCGGCACCGGGGAGACCCAGTACTTC. This sequence encodes CASSFGTGETQYF.

The gene calls are TRBV29-1 and TRBJ2-2; no clear D gene. With 7 bases removed from V and 8 bases from J, the gap between germline ends came to 2 bases. The CDR3 extends over 8 amino acids. From germline, CDR1 is SQVTM and CDR2 ANQGSEA. In DNA form, the CDR3 reads TGCAGCGGAGGGGAGCTGTTTTTT. This translates into CSGGELFF.

This clonotype was detected a few times. V usage is TRBV7-6 and J usage is TRBJ1-1; D is unclear. The V end lost 3 bases, the J end lost 0 bases, and 8 bases lay between the germline ends. This CDR3 comprises 14 residues. CDR1 and CDR2 (germline): SGHVS, FNYEAQ. Here the CDR3 DNA reads TGTGCCAGCAGCTTGGCTCCCATGAACACTGAAGCTTTCTTT. Encoded protein: CASSLAPMNTEAFF. The full variable domain, its missing parts supplied by reference TRBV7-6 and TRBJ1-1, is GAGVSQSPRYKVTKRGQDVALRCDPISGHVSLYWYRQALGQGPEFLTYFNYEAQQDKSGLPNDRFSAERPEGSISTLTIQRTEQRDSAMYRCASSLAPMNTEAFFGQGTRLTVV.

Regarding this clonotype: This sequence may be a read error, since a much larger clone differs from it by one base. The rearrangement uses TRBV19 and TRBJ1-5, with D possibly being TRBD1 (6 bases). The CDR3 loop spans 16 amino acids. CDR1 LNHDA and CDR2 SQIVND come from the germline V gene (reference sequence). V gave up 1 base and J gave up 4 bases, with 14 bases separating them. The CDR3 is CASSIGTEAPNQPQHF. The CDR3 coding sequence is TGTGCCAGTAGTATAGGGACAGAAGCCCCGAATCAGCCCCAGCATTTT.

This clonotype showed up many times. The genes are TRBV20-1 and TRBJ2-3, with D uncertain. Germline V gene sequence: CDR1 DFQATT, CDR2 SNEGSKA (reference sequence). V was cut by 0 bases and J by 0 bases, with 7 bases left in between. The CDR3 has 14 residues. In nucleotides, the CDR3 is TGCAGTGCTAGAGAAGGCCTTAGCACAGATACGCAGTATTTT. This translates into CSAREGLSTDTQYF.

A note on this clonotype: A much larger clone sits a single nucleotide away, making a read error possible. This CDR3 fails to terminate in the conserved phenylalanine or tryptophan, so it likely reflects a read error. V gene TRBV11-2 combines with J gene TRBJ2-3; D may be TRBD2 (6 bases). Germline V gene sequence: CDR1 SGHAT, CDR2 FQNNGV. V was pared by 0 bases and J by 4 bases, with 14 bases between. The CDR3 has 16 residues. The CDR3 is CASSLDAGGRADTQYL. The CDR3 DNA is TGTGCCAGCAGCTTAGATGCCGGAGGGCGGGCAGATACGCAGTATCTT.

The J gene is TRBJ2-5, the V gene TRBV10-3; 8 nucleotides line up with TRBD2. This CDR3 spans 15 amino acids. Germline lookup yields CDR1 ENHRY and CDR2 SYGVKD. Trimming removed 4 bases from V and 2 bases from J; junction bases left unmatched: 6. CDR3 sequence reads: CAISGSAGAQETQYF. CDR3 coding DNA: TGTGCCATCAGTGGCTCAGCGGGGGCGCAAGAGACCCAGTACTTC.

There are many counts of this clonotype. This may stem from a read error, because a much larger clone lies one nucleotide away. J is TRBJ1-2 and V is TRBV29-1, with TRBD1 identical over 7 bases. Germline CDR1 is SQVTM and CDR2 is ANQGSEA. The CDR3 runs to 13 residues. The V and J ends lost 6 bases and 7 bases, in that order; junction bases with no gene match: 11. CDR3 sequence: CSVVTGEWCGYTF. The CDR3, as DNA: TGCAGCGTGGTAACAGGGGAATGGTGTGGCTACACCTTC.

This clonotype was detected ten times or more. J is TRBJ2-7 and V is TRBV19, with D perhaps TRBD1 (5 bases). V was trimmed by 3 bases and J by 4 bases, leaving 10 bases between them. The CDR3 totals 13 residues. The germline CDR1 and CDR2 sequences are LNHDA and SQIVND (reference sequence). As DNA, the CDR3 is TGTGCCAGTAGTATGGGCAGGGTTTACGAGCAGTACTTC. Its translation is CASSMGRVYEQYF. The full variable domain, its missing parts supplied by reference TRBV19 and TRBJ2-7, is DGGITQSPKYLFRKEGQNVTLSCEQNLNHDAMYWYRQDPGQGLRLIYYSQIVNDFQKGDIAEGYSVSREKKESFPLTVTSAQKNPTAFYLCASSMGRVYEQYFGPGTRLTVT.

Comments on this clonotype: A much larger clone is a single base away; this may be a read error. The chain links TRBV2 to TRBJ1-2, with 9 bases that match TRBD1. Germline V gene data show CDR1 as SNHLY and CDR2 as FYNNEI. The CDR3 sequence is 15 residues long. The CDR3 is CASRAGDRAGYGCTF. CDR3 in DNA: TGTGCCAGCAGGGCAGGGGACAGGGCAGGCTATGGCTGCACCTTC.

This clonotype was counted at least ten times. This CDR3 reads CSVEGDGTDTQYF. Here the CDR3 DNA reads TGCAGCGTTGAAGGCGACGGCACAGATACGCAGTATTTT. V gene TRBV29-1 combines with J gene TRBJ2-3, with no clear D. From germline, CDR1 is SQVTM and CDR2 ANQGSEA. CDR3 length: 13 residues. The V end was cut by 1 base, the J end by 1 base, with 6 bases between.

This clonotype was observed many times. The rearrangement uses TRBV9 and TRBJ1-6; no reliable D call. Germline lookup yields CDR1 SGDLS and CDR2 YYNGEE. The CDR3 runs 15 residues. V lost 0 bases, J lost 7 bases, and 11 bases lay in between. DNA of the CDR3: TGTGCCAGCAGCGTAGCTTCAGGAAACAATTCACCCCTCCACTTT. Protein: CASSVASGNNSPLHF.

This clonotype was seen repeatedly, ten times or more. The chain is built from TRBV6-1 and TRBJ2-6; D is unclear. The germline V gene encodes CDR1 MNHNS and CDR2 SASEGT. Trimming pared 4 bases from V and 1 base from J, leaving 8 bases between. The CDR3 consists of 15 residues. In DNA, the CDR3 is TGTGCCAGCAGTGCGTACGGTTCTGGGGCCAACGTCCTGACTTTC. This translates into CASSAYGSGANVLTF.

This clonotype has only a few counts. This clone may be a read error of a much larger clone one base away. CDR3 in DNA: TGTGCCACCATCGTCGAACAGGGGGATTACGAGCAGTACTTC. This encodes CATIVEQGDYEQYF. The chain employs TRBV24-1 and TRBJ2-7; TRBD1 agrees at 8 bases. CDR1 and CDR2 (germline): KGHDR, SFDVKD. Trimming took 8 bases from V and 4 from J; bases not matched to a gene: 9. The length of the CDR3 is 14 residues.

Comments on this clonotype: A clone one base away is much larger, so this may be a read error. V usage is TRBV6-5 and J usage is TRBJ2-7; either TRBD1 or TRBD2 may supply D (5 bases each). CDR1 is MNHEY and CDR2 is SVGAGI in the germline V gene. This CDR3 contains 14 residues. The CDR3 region is CASSYSQEAYDQYF. Here the CDR3 DNA reads TGTGCCAGCAGTTACTCACAGGAGGCTTACGATCAGTACTTC.